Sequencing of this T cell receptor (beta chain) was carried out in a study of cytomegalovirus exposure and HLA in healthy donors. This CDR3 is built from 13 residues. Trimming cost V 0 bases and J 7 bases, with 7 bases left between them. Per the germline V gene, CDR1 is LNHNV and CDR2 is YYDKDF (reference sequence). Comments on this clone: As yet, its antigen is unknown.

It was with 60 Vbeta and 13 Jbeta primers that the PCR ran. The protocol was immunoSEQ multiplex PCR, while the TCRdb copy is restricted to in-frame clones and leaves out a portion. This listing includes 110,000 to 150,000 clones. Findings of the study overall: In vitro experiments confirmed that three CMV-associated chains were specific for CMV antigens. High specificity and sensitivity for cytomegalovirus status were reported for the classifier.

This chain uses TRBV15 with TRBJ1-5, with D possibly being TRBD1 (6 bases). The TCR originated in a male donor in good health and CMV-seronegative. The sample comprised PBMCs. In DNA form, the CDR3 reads TGTGCCACCAGCAGAGACAGGGGACAGCCCCAGCATTTT. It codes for CATSRDRGQPQHF.